This T cell receptor beta chain is from a study of sequential checkpoint blockade in melanoma. The table came from immunoSEQ multiplex PCR; TCRdb's copy has only in-frame clones and leaves some out. The table has about 37,000 clones, 32% seen once. Treatment in this sample: randomized to nivolumab then ipilimumab (arm A) or the reverse (arm B). The CDR3 length is 14 residues. With 3 bases clipped from V and 1 base from J, the junction kept 2 bases outside the gene matches. Per germline, CDR1 SQVTM and CDR2 ANQGSEA. The receptor was isolated from a human donor with melanoma. The J gene is TRBJ2-1, the V gene TRBV29-1; 8 bases align to TRBD2. This sample comprised tumor tissue (inferred from file names), obtained from a patient given nivolumab and ipilimumab in sequence. The CDR3 reads CSVERGASYNEQFF. The CDR3 DNA sequence: TGCAGCGTTGAGCGGGGGGCTTCCTACAATGAGCAGTTCTTC.